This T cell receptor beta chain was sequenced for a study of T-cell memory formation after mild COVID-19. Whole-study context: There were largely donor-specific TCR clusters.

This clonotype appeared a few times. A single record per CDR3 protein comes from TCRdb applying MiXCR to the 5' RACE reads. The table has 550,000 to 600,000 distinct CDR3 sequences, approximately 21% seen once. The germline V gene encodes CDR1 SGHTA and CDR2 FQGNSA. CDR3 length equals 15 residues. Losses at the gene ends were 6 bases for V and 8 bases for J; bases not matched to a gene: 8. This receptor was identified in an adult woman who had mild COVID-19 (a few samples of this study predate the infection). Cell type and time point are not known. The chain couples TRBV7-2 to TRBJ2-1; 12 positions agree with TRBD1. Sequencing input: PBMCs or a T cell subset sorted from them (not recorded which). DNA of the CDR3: TGTGCCAGCAGAACCGGGACAGGGGGCGCGGATGAGCAGTTCTTC. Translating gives CASRTGTGGADEQFF.